A selection of T cell receptor beta chains follows, all from one sample in a study of blood T cells in healthy people across ages. TCRdb redid the calling of the 5' RACE reads with MiXCR, one entry per CDR3 protein. The top ten clones hold roughly 3.7% of a sample with under 800,000 distinct CDR3 sequences, under 25% of them seen once. Material: blood. The origin of the receptors is a man between 65 and 79 years old in good health. Each CDR3 is given with its conserved first and last residue. The D gene is left open where the match is weak. Expanded clones get a size class; other rows say once, few or many, or leave the size out.

clone size: few; V gene: TRBV9; J gene: TRBJ2-1; D gene: TRBD2; CDR3 protein: CASSDGTSFYNEQFF; CDR3 DNA: TGTGCCAGCAGCGACGGGACTAGCTTCTACAATGAGCAGTTCTTC
clone size: few; V gene: TRBV4-3; J gene: TRBJ2-2; D gene: .; CDR3 protein: CASSPGPRGGTGELFF; CDR3 DNA: TGCGCCAGCAGCCCTGGGCCCAGGGGAGGGACCGGGGAGCTGTTTTTT
clone size: .; V gene: TRBV6-6; J gene: TRBJ1-4; D gene: TRBD1; CDR3 protein: CASRRQGVVEKLFF; CDR3 DNA: TGTGCCAGCAGAAGACAGGGGGTTGTTGAAAAACTGTTTTTT
clone size: few; V gene: TRBV5-1; J gene: TRBJ2-1; D gene: TRBD2; CDR3 protein: CASSSTSGGVDEQFF; CDR3 DNA: TGCGCCAGCAGCTCCACTAGCGGAGGCGTCGATGAGCAGTTCTTC
clone size: few; V gene: TRBV12-3/TRBV12-4; J gene: TRBJ1-5; D gene: .; CDR3 protein: CASSFGFGVEYNQPQHF; CDR3 DNA: TGTGCCAGCAGTTTCGGTTTTGGAGTGGAGTACAATCAGCCCCAGCATTTT
clone size: .; V gene: TRBV7-8; J gene: TRBJ1-1; D gene: .; CDR3 protein: CASSLVPQGAVTEAFF; CDR3 DNA: TGTGCCAGCAGCTTAGTCCCGCAGGGCGCGGTCACTGAAGCTTTCTTT
clone size: .; V gene: TRBV20-1; J gene: TRBJ2-1; D gene: TRBD1; CDR3 protein: CSAKQGANYNEQFF; CDR3 DNA: TGCAGTGCAAAACAGGGGGCGAACTACAATGAGCAGTTCTTC
clone size: .; V gene: TRBV12-3/TRBV12-4; J gene: TRBJ2-7; D gene: TRBD2; CDR3 protein: CASSLERLAYEQYF; CDR3 DNA: TGTGCCAGCAGTTTAGAGAGACTAGCGTACGAGCAGTACTTC
clone size: few; V gene: TRBV6-5; J gene: TRBJ2-2; D gene: .; CDR3 protein: CASSYAPEAGELFF; CDR3 DNA: TGTGCCAGCAGTTACGCCCCCGAGGCCGGGGAGCTGTTTTTT
clone size: few; V gene: TRBV28; J gene: TRBJ2-2; D gene: .; CDR3 protein: CASSLGTGRTGELFF; CDR3 DNA: TGTGCCAGCAGTTTAGGGACGGGGAGGACCGGGGAGCTGTTTTTT
clone size: .; V gene: TRBV7-8; J gene: TRBJ1-5; D gene: TRBD1; CDR3 protein: CASSADRSYSNQPQHF; CDR3 DNA: TGTGCCAGCAGCGCGGACAGGTCGTATAGCAATCAGCCCCAGCATTTT
clone size: many; V gene: TRBV28; J gene: TRBJ2-2; D gene: .; CDR3 protein: CASSFRAGELFF; CDR3 DNA: TGTGCCAGCAGTTTTCGCGCCGGGGAGCTGTTTTTT
clone size: .; V gene: TRBV20-1; J gene: TRBJ2-3; D gene: TRBD2; CDR3 protein: CSARRVAGVSSTDTQYF; CDR3 DNA: TGCAGTGCTAGAAGAGTAGCGGGAGTTTCTAGCACAGATACGCAGTATTTT
clone size: .; V gene: TRBV7-9; J gene: TRBJ2-1; D gene: TRBD2; CDR3 protein: CASSPSSGRAWVEQFF; CDR3 DNA: TGTGCCAGCAGCCCGAGTAGCGGGAGGGCCTGGGTTGAGCAGTTCTTC
clone size: many; V gene: TRBV27; J gene: TRBJ1-1; D gene: .; CDR3 protein: CASSSRPGRYMNTEAFF; CDR3 DNA: TGTGCCAGCAGTTCCAGACCGGGACGCTACATGAACACTGAAGCTTTCTTT
clone size: .; V gene: TRBV9; J gene: TRBJ2-3; D gene: TRBD2; CDR3 protein: CASTPGTSGTDTQYF; CDR3 DNA: TGTGCCAGCACCCCGGGGACTAGCGGGACAGATACGCAGTATTTT
clone size: .; V gene: TRBV20-1; J gene: TRBJ1-1; D gene: .; CDR3 protein: CSARDSGVGYEAFF; CDR3 DNA: TGCAGTGCTAGAGATTCGGGGGTTGGATATGAAGCTTTCTTT
clone size: few; V gene: TRBV3-1; J gene: TRBJ2-2; D gene: TRBD1; CDR3 protein: CASSPRTGGLRTGELFF; CDR3 DNA: TGTGCCAGCAGCCCCCGGACAGGGGGCTTGAGGACCGGGGAGCTGTTTTTT
clone size: .; V gene: TRBV7-2; J gene: TRBJ1-4; D gene: .; CDR3 protein: CASSPDKFNEKLFF; CDR3 DNA: TGTGCCAGCAGCCCAGACAAGTTCAATGAAAAACTGTTTTTT
clone size: once; V gene: TRBV5-1; J gene: TRBJ2-7; D gene: TRBD1; CDR3 protein: CASSYDRETYEQYF; CDR3 DNA: TGCGCCAGCAGCTACGACAGGGAGACCTACGAGCAGTACTTC
clone size: .; V gene: TRBV5-1; J gene: TRBJ2-3; D gene: TRBD1; CDR3 protein: CASSTDRVDTQYF; CDR3 DNA: TGCGCCAGCAGCACCGACAGGGTGGATACGCAGTATTTT
clone size: .; V gene: TRBV12-3/TRBV12-4; J gene: TRBJ2-5; D gene: .; CDR3 protein: CASSLGGGRRETQYF; CDR3 DNA: TGTGCCAGCAGTTTAGGGGGGGGCCGGAGAGAGACCCAGTACTTC
clone size: few; V gene: TRBV6-5; J gene: TRBJ2-7; D gene: .; CDR3 protein: CASKKSGSEQYF; CDR3 DNA: TGTGCCAGCAAAAAATCCGGGTCCGAGCAGTACTTC
clone size: .; V gene: TRBV7-2; J gene: TRBJ1-1; D gene: TRBD1; CDR3 protein: CASRTQGAGNTEDFF; CDR3 DNA: TGTGCCAGCAGAACACAGGGGGCCGGGAACACTGAAGATTTCTTT
clone size: few; V gene: TRBV7-9; J gene: TRBJ2-7; D gene: TRBD2; CDR3 protein: CASSLALAGGGEQYF; CDR3 DNA: TGTGCCAGCAGCTTAGCGCTAGCGGGAGGCGGCGAGCAGTACTTC
clone size: .; V gene: TRBV7-2; J gene: TRBJ2-7; D gene: .; CDR3 protein: CASSQSSRGLAYEQYF; CDR3 DNA: TGTGCCAGCAGCCAGTCCTCTCGGGGTCTGGCCTACGAGCAGTACTTC
clone size: few; V gene: TRBV20-1; J gene: TRBJ2-5; D gene: TRBD2; CDR3 protein: CSPLAGIQETQYF; CDR3 DNA: TGCAGCCCACTAGCGGGGATCCAAGAGACCCAGTACTTC
clone size: .; V gene: TRBV27; J gene: TRBJ1-2; D gene: .; CDR3 protein: CASSLQSPGPNYGYTF; CDR3 DNA: TGTGCCAGCAGTCTACAATCCCCGGGACCCAACTATGGCTACACCTTC
clone size: .; V gene: TRBV5-1; J gene: TRBJ2-7; D gene: TRBD2; CDR3 protein: CASSGGTNQTGLYEQYF; CDR3 DNA: TGCGCCAGTAGCGGGGGGACCAATCAGACAGGGCTATACGAGCAGTACTTC
clone size: many; V gene: TRBV12-3/TRBV12-4; J gene: TRBJ1-6; D gene: .; CDR3 protein: CASSFTGTGGNSPLHF; CDR3 DNA: TGTGCCAGCAGCTTCACCGGGACCGGGGGGAATTCACCCCTCCACTTT
clone size: .; V gene: TRBV29-1; J gene: TRBJ1-5; D gene: TRBD1; CDR3 protein: CSVAQGSNQPQHF; CDR3 DNA: TGCAGCGTTGCACAGGGGAGCAATCAGCCCCAGCATTTT
clone size: .; V gene: TRBV20-1; J gene: TRBJ1-5; D gene: .; CDR3 protein: CSASGGFNQPQHF; CDR3 DNA: TGCAGTGCTAGTGGGGGATTTAATCAGCCCCAGCATTTT
clone size: few; V gene: TRBV18; J gene: TRBJ2-3; D gene: .; CDR3 protein: CASSPAGGNTDTQYF; CDR3 DNA: TGTGCCAGCTCACCGGCGGGCGGAAACACAGATACGCAGTATTTT
clone size: few; V gene: TRBV4-1; J gene: TRBJ1-6; D gene: TRBD1; CDR3 protein: CASSQDEGANSPLHF; CDR3 DNA: TGCGCCAGCAGCCAAGACGAGGGGGCGAATTCACCCCTCCACTTT
clone size: once; V gene: TRBV20-1; J gene: TRBJ2-3; D gene: .; CDR3 protein: CSARTPGPRGGEDTQYF; CDR3 DNA: TGCAGTGCTAGAACCCCCGGGCCCCGAGGGGGAGAAGATACGCAGTATTTT
clone size: .; V gene: TRBV6-5; J gene: TRBJ2-7; D gene: TRBD1; CDR3 protein: CASSYGDRGQKQYF; CDR3 DNA: TGTGCCAGCAGTTATGGGGACAGGGGGCAAAAGCAGTACTTC
clone size: .; V gene: TRBV6-5; J gene: TRBJ2-1; D gene: TRBD2; CDR3 protein: CASSYSAGRSYNEQFF; CDR3 DNA: TGTGCCAGCAGTTACTCAGCCGGGAGGTCCTACAATGAGCAGTTCTTC
clone size: .; V gene: TRBV25-1; J gene: TRBJ2-7; D gene: .; CDR3 protein: CASSESGITYEQYF; CDR3 DNA: TGTGCCAGCAGTGAATCCGGGATCACCTACGAGCAGTACTTC
clone size: .; V gene: TRBV7-2; J gene: TRBJ2-1; D gene: TRBD2; CDR3 protein: CASSPRLGLAGYNEQFF; CDR3 DNA: TGTGCCAGCAGCCCAAGACTTGGACTAGCGGGATACAATGAGCAGTTCTTC
clone size: many; V gene: TRBV14; J gene: TRBJ2-5; D gene: .; CDR3 protein: CASSQGGEFQETQYF; CDR3 DNA: TGTGCCAGCAGCCAAGGAGGAGAATTCCAAGAGACCCAGTACTTC
clone size: few; V gene: TRBV20-1; J gene: TRBJ2-7; D gene: .; CDR3 protein: CSARGGTGAYEQYF; CDR3 DNA: TGCAGTGCTAGAGGGGGAACGGGAGCCTACGAGCAGTACTTC
clone size: few; V gene: TRBV5-1; J gene: TRBJ1-1; D gene: TRBD1; CDR3 protein: CASSPGQVYTEAFF; CDR3 DNA: TGCGCCAGCAGCCCCGGACAGGTATACACTGAAGCTTTCTTT
clone size: .; V gene: TRBV29-1; J gene: TRBJ2-7; D gene: TRBD1; CDR3 protein: CSVKDRGSYEQYF; CDR3 DNA: TGCAGCGTTAAGGACAGGGGGAGCTACGAGCAGTACTTC
clone size: few; V gene: TRBV4-1; J gene: TRBJ2-1; D gene: TRBD2; CDR3 protein: CASSPTSASSYNEQFF; CDR3 DNA: TGCGCCAGCAGCCCGACTAGCGCGAGCTCCTACAATGAGCAGTTCTTC
clone size: .; V gene: TRBV25-1; J gene: TRBJ1-1; D gene: .; CDR3 protein: CASKGVGGGGPEAFF; CDR3 DNA: TGTGCCAGCAAAGGGGTCGGGGGAGGGGGACCTGAAGCTTTCTTT
clone size: .; V gene: TRBV5-1; J gene: TRBJ2-5; D gene: .; CDR3 protein: CASSFSGWGETQYF; CDR3 DNA: TGCGCCAGCAGCTTTAGCGGTTGGGGGGAGACCCAGTACTTC
clone size: .; V gene: TRBV2; J gene: TRBJ2-5; D gene: .; CDR3 protein: CASSVAFQETQYF; CDR3 DNA: TGTGCCAGCAGTGTGGCTTTCCAAGAGACCCAGTACTTC
clone size: few; V gene: TRBV24-1; J gene: TRBJ2-3; D gene: .; CDR3 protein: CATSARTATDTQYF; CDR3 DNA: TGTGCCACCAGTGCCAGGACAGCGACTGATACGCAGTATTTT
clone size: few; V gene: TRBV27; J gene: TRBJ2-1; D gene: .; CDR3 protein: CASSLGTPDEQFF; CDR3 DNA: TGTGCCAGCAGTTTAGGGACACCGGATGAGCAGTTCTTC
clone size: .; V gene: TRBV7-2; J gene: TRBJ2-7; D gene: .; CDR3 protein: CASSLGMNEQYF; CDR3 DNA: TGTGCCAGCAGCTTAGGAATGAACGAGCAGTACTTC
clone size: .; V gene: TRBV30; J gene: TRBJ1-6; D gene: .; CDR3 protein: CAWGRPYNSPLHF; CDR3 DNA: TGTGCCTGGGGACGCCCCTACAATTCACCCCTCCACTTT
clone size: .; V gene: TRBV9; J gene: TRBJ2-7; D gene: .; CDR3 protein: CASSVGVGEQYF; CDR3 DNA: TGTGCCAGCAGCGTAGGAGTCGGCGAGCAGTACTTC
clone size: .; V gene: TRBV7-9; J gene: TRBJ2-2; D gene: TRBD2; CDR3 protein: CASGNSGKNRGTGELFF; CDR3 DNA: TGTGCCAGCGGGAATAGCGGGAAGAACCGGGGCACCGGGGAGCTGTTTTTT
clone size: .; V gene: TRBV27; J gene: TRBJ1-1; D gene: .; CDR3 protein: CASSLYRATVSEAFF; CDR3 DNA: TGTGCCAGCAGTTTATACAGGGCTACGGTATCCGAAGCTTTCTTT
clone size: once; V gene: TRBV20-1; J gene: TRBJ2-1; D gene: TRBD2; CDR3 protein: CGASPTSGDYNEQFF; CDR3 DNA: TGCGGTGCTAGCCCTACTAGCGGGGACTACAATGAGCAGTTCTTC